This T cell receptor beta chain was retrieved from a study of shared clonotypes between healthy human individuals. As for this clone: Its antigen remains unidentified.

Only in-frame clones appear in the TCRdb table, and some are missing; sequencing was by immunoSEQ multiplex PCR. The sample has over 2 million clones, 85% to 95% seen once; the top ten hold about 0.13%. The CDR3 is made up of 12 amino acids. Trimming pared 3 bases from V and 6 bases from J, leaving 9 bases between. CDR1 and CDR2 (germline): MRHNA, SNTAGT. Study-level results: On the whole, naive subsets had larger estimated richness than memory subsets had. Sharing across a handful of donors was seen in 5% to 5.5% of naive CD4 clonotypes.

The sequence was obtained from a man aged 18-30 years in good health. V usage is TRBV6-4 and J usage is TRBJ2-7; D unresolved. The sample consisted of naive CD4+ T cells sorted from blood. Documented subset: CD45RA+ positively selected. The CDR3 is CASSEPDREQYF. Here the CDR3 DNA reads TGTGCCAGCAGTGAGCCAGACCGCGAGCAGTACTTC.